Below are 10 T cell receptor beta chains sequenced from a single sample in a study of cytotoxic CD8 clonotypes in ibrutinib-treated CLL. The table came from immunoSEQ multiplex PCR; TCRdb's copy has only in-frame clones and leaves some out. Among about 300,000 clones listed, 60% to 80% were seen once. Sequencing was performed on PBMCs, taken at disease progression, from a patient treated with ibrutinib. The receptors stem from a human donor with chronic lymphocytic leukemia.

The V and J genes are TRBV4-1 and TRBJ1-4, with no clear D. CDR1 MGHRA and CDR2 YSYEKL come from the germline V gene. This CDR3 region has 16 residues. Trimming removed 1 base at V and 0 bases at J, with 9 bases between. The CDR3 nucleotides are TGCGCCAGCAGCCAAGTCATGGGTTCAACTAATGAAAAACTGTTTTTT. It is translated as CASSQVMGSTNEKLFF.

V is TRBV6-5 and J is TRBJ2-7; D is uncertain. Germline V CDR1 and CDR2: MNHEY, SVGAGI. The V gene lost 6 bases and the J gene lost 1 base, with 10 bases spanning the gap. The CDR3 spans 13 residues. Here the CDR3 DNA reads TGTGCCAGCAGCCCCCCCCTGTCCTACGAGCAGTACTTC. Its protein is CASSPPLSYEQYF.

This clone was picked up one time. This sequence joins TRBV14 and TRBJ1-2; D is ambiguous. Trimming took off 10 bases at V and 6 bases at J, with 12 bases between the two ends. The CDR3 is 11 residues long. Germline V gene lookup returns CDR1 SGHDN and CDR2 FVKESK. CDR3 sequence reads: CAIRLGDGYTF. CDR3 coding DNA: TGTGCCATTAGGCTCGGGGATGGCTACACCTTC.

A few counts support this clone. The CDR3 nucleotides are TGTGCCAGCAGCGTAGGGCCAGGGAGACACAATTCACCCCTCCACTTT. Translating gives CASSVGPGRHNSPLHF. The chain joins TRBV9 to TRBJ1-6; D perhaps matches TRBD1 (5 bases). The germline gives CDR1 SGDLS, CDR2 YYNGEE. Trimming left V 0 bases short and J 7 bases short, with 14 bases between. The CDR3 extends over 16 amino acids.

This chain joins TRBV6-1 and TRBJ1-5, with a weak D call TRBD1 (5 bases). Deletions cut 1 base from V and 4 bases from J, with 11 bases between. Germline CDR1 is MNHNS and CDR2 is SASEGT. This CDR3 has 15 residues. The CDR3: CASSEDGAPNQPQHF. The DNA of the CDR3 is TGTGCCAGCAGTGAAGACGGGGCACCAAATCAGCCCCAGCATTTT.

This clone appeared once. The rearrangement links TRBV11-3 to TRBJ2-5; 7 bases fit TRBD1. Per germline, CDR1 SGHNT and CDR2 YENEEA. Germline trimming cut 5 bases from V and 5 bases from J; bases unmatched to any gene: 11. This CDR3 spans 15 amino acids. In DNA, the CDR3 is TGTGCCAGCAGCCAAAGGGGGCAGAATTGGGAGACCCAGTACTTC. Protein product: CASSQRGQNWETQYF.

The V and J genes are TRBV4-3 and TRBJ2-5; 9 bases fit TRBD1. This CDR3 region has 15 residues. CDR1 and CDR2 (germline): LGHNA, YSLEER. The V and J ends lost 2 bases and 3 bases, in that order; junction bases with no gene match: 4. The CDR3 bases are TGCGCCAGCAGCCAATACAGGGGGCGAGAAGAGACCCAGTACTTC. It yields the protein CASSQYRGREETQYF.

This clone has just a few counts. V and J are TRBV10-3 and TRBJ2-5; 9 bases line up with TRBD1. The CDR3 totals 15 residues. The germline V gene encodes CDR1 ENHRY and CDR2 SYGVKD. V shed 3 bases and J 2 bases; nucleotides not matched to a gene: 4. CDR3 amino acids: CAISEGDRVQETQYF. The CDR3 bases are TGTGCCATCAGTGAAGGGGACAGGGTACAAGAGACCCAGTACTTC.

The V gene is TRBV2, the J gene TRBJ2-2; D is ambiguous. Per germline, CDR1 SNHLY and CDR2 FYNNEI. Trimming took 3 bases from V and 7 from J, leaving 9 bases between them. The CDR3 is 13 amino acids. CDR3 in amino acids: CASSDYRSGELFF. The CDR3 DNA reads TGTGCCAGCAGTGATTATAGGAGCGGGGAGCTGTTTTTT.

The chain uses TRBV5-1 and TRBJ2-1, with 7 nucleotides matching TRBD1. The CDR3 contains 14 residues. V lost 2 bases, J lost 6 bases, and 5 bases stayed unmatched. Germline V CDR1 and CDR2: SGHRS, YFSETQ. The chain's CDR3 is CASSLGAGGNEQFF. CDR3 DNA: TGCGCCAGCAGCTTAGGGGCAGGGGGCAATGAGCAGTTCTTC.